This TCR beta chain was obtained from a study of T cell repertoires in cytomegalovirus infection. V was clipped by 7 bases and J by 5 bases; unmatched bases: 9. From germline, CDR1 is SEHNR and CDR2 FQNEAQ (reference sequence). The CDR3 totals 15 residues. One entry per CDR3 protein results from TCRdb running MiXCR on the reads. Of around 770,000 distinct CDR3 sequences listed, around 29% are singletons. Findings and limits, study-wide: Ex vivo, HLA-C-restricted CMV-specific TCR beta clonotypes prevailed over the rest of the response. Adding up the frequency of public TCR beta families identified people who carried CMV plus the relevant HLA.

As to this clonotype: Its antigen is as yet unknown.

The sequence was collected from a human donor in good health (CMV status not recorded). Some clones in this sample may be carry-over from other donors' samples. The gene calls are TRBV7-9 and TRBJ2-3; 10 nucleotides agree with TRBD2. Sequencing used cultured CD8+ T cells from PBMCs, obtained from culture after CMV antigen stimulation. CDR3 protein: CASKELAGWEDTQYF. The CDR3 coding sequence is TGTGCCAGCAAAGAACTAGCGGGGTGGGAAGATACGCAGTATTTT.